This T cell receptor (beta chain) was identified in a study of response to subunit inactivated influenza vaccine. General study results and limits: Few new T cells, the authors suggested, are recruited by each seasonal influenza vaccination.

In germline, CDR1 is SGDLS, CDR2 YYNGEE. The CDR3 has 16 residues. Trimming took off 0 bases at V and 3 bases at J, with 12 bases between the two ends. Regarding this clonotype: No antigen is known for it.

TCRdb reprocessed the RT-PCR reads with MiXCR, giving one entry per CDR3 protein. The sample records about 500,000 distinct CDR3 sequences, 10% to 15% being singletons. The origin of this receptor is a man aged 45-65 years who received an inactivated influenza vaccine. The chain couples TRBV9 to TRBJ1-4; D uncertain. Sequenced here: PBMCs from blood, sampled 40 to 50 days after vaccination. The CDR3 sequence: CASSVELGSANEKLFF. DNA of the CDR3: TGTGCCAGCAGCGTAGAGTTAGGGAGCGCTAATGAAAAACTGTTTTTT.